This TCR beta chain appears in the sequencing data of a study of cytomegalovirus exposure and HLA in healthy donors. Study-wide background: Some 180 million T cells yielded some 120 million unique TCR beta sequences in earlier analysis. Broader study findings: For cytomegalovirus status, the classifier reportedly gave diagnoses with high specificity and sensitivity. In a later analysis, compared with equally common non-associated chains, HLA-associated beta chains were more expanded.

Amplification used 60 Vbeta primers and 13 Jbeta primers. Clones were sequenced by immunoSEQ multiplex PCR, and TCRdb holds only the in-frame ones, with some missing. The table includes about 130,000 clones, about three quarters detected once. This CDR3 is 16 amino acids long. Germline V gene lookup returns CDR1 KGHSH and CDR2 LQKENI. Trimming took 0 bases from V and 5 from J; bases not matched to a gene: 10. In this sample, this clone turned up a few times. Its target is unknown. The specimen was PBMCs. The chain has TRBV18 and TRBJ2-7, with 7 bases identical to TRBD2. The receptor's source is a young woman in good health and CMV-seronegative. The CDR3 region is CASSPPLAGATHEQYF. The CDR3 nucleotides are TGTGCCAGCTCACCACCGCTTGCGGGAGCGACCCACGAGCAGTACTTC.